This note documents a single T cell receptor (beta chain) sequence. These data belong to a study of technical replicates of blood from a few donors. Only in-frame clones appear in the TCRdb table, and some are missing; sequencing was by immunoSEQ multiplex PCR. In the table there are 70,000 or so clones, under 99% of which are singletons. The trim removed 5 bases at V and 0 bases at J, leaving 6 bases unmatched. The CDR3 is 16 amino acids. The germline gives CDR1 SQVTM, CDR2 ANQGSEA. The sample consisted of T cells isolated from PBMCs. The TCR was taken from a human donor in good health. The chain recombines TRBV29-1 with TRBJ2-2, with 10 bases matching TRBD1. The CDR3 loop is CSVTDRGETNTGELFF. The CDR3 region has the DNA TGCAGCGTTACGGACAGGGGGGAAACGAACACCGGGGAGCTGTTTTTT.